The 17 T cell receptor beta chains reported below all come from one sample, sequenced in a study of blood T cell repertoires in COVID-19. Data came from immunoSEQ multiplex PCR; TCRdb stores just in-frame clones and leaves some out. The data contain 90,000 to 120,000 clones, about nine tenths of them singletons. Sequencing was done on a sample of peripheral blood. The receptors come from a man over 45 with active or convalescent COVID-19.

This chain joins TRBV19 and TRBJ2-7; D perhaps matches TRBD1 (6 bases). CDR1 LNHDA and CDR2 SQIVND come from the germline V gene (reference sequence). V gave up 4 bases and J gave up 5 bases, with 15 bases separating them. The CDR3 length is 14 residues. DNA for the CDR3: TGTGCCAGTAGTAGAAACAGGGAACTCCACGAGCAGTACTTC. Residues: CASSRNRELHEQYF.

This chain uses TRBV5-5 with TRBJ1-4; 7 positions match TRBD1. This CDR3 has 17 amino acids. Trimming removed 0 bases from V and 8 bases from J; junction bases left unmatched: 13. The germline gives CDR1 SGHKS, CDR2 YYEKEE (reference sequence). DNA of the CDR3: TGTGCCAGCAGCTTGGGGCAGGGGGTCATTTTAGGGGAAAAACTGTTTTTT. Encoded protein: CASSLGQGVILGEKLFF.

This chain connects TRBV7-9 to TRBJ1-5, with TRBD1 matching over 7 bases. J lost 5 bases, V lost 1 base, and 8 bases had no gene match. Looked up from germline, CDR1 is SEHNR and CDR2 is FQNEAQ (reference sequence). The CDR3 extends over 16 amino acids. The CDR3 is CASSLGLHRGDQPQHF. CDR3 in DNA: TGTGCCAGCAGCTTAGGTCTGCACAGGGGTGATCAGCCCCAGCATTTT. The full variable domain, in which reference TRBV7-9 and TRBJ1-5 provide the parts outside the CDR3, is DTGVSQNPRHKITKRGQNVTFRCDPISEHNRLYWYRQTLGQGPEFLTYFQNEAQLEKSRLLSDRFSAERPKGSFSTLEIQRTEQGDSAMYLCASSLGLHRGDQPQHFGDGTRLSIL.

This chain connects TRBV29-1 to TRBJ2-5; 8 bases are shared with TRBD1. The CDR3 runs 12 residues. Germline V lookup: CDR1 SQVTM, CDR2 ANQGSEA. J was trimmed by 4 bases and V by 6 bases; bases with no gene match: 4. The CDR3 loop is CSVGTGPETQYF. CDR3 sequence (DNA): TGCAGCGTGGGGACAGGACCAGAGACCCAGTACTTC.

The rearrangement uses TRBV7-9 and TRBJ1-1, with D possibly being TRBD1 (6 bases). CDR3 length: 15 amino acids. Trimming took 6 bases from V and 2 from J, leaving 16 bases between them. Germline CDR1 reads SEHNR; CDR2 reads FQNEAQ (reference sequence). CDR3 sequence reads: CASSRQGTANTEAFF. The CDR3 region has the DNA TGTGCCAGCAGTCGTCAGGGGACCGCTAACACTGAAGCTTTCTTT.

This rearrangement joins TRBV27 to TRBJ2-7; perhaps TRBD2 as D (6 bases). Germline V gives CDR1 MNHEY, CDR2 SMNVEV (reference sequence). The V end was cut by 5 bases, the J end by 1 base, with 21 bases between. The CDR3 covers 17 residues. This chain's CDR3 is CASSPPTGGPQSYEQYF. The CDR3 bases are TGTGCCAGCAGTCCCCCCACCGGAGGGCCTCAGTCCTACGAGCAGTACTTC.

This sequence joins TRBV27 and TRBJ1-1; D ambiguous. V was trimmed by 0 bases and J by 1 base, leaving 3 bases between them. Germline V gene data show CDR1 as MNHEY and CDR2 as SMNVEV (reference sequence). The CDR3 length is 13 residues. The CDR3 nucleotides are TGTGCCAGCAGTTTATCCTGGAACACTGAAGCTTTCTTT. It yields the protein CASSLSWNTEAFF.

This clone appeared a single time. The rearrangement links TRBV18 to TRBJ1-4; D is ambiguous. Germline loops: CDR1 KGHSH, CDR2 LQKENI. Trimming took 1 base from V and 4 from J, leaving 19 bases between them. This CDR3 is built from 18 residues. DNA for the CDR3: TGTGCCAGCTCACCACTGGCACAGCCTCATCTCTTTAATGAAAAACTGTTTTTT. It translates to CASSPLAQPHLFNEKLFF.

The chain links TRBV19 to TRBJ2-2; D unclear. Germline V gene lookup returns CDR1 LNHDA and CDR2 SQIVND (reference sequence). With 3 bases removed from V and 6 bases from J, the gap between germline ends came to 11 bases. The CDR3 covers 14 residues. DNA of the CDR3: TGTGCCAGTAGTATCGGCAGCCGGGCCGGGGAGCTGTTTTTT. This codes for CASSIGSRAGELFF.

The chain employs TRBV29-1 and TRBJ2-5, with 9 bases that match TRBD1. V was clipped by 6 bases and J by 4 bases; unmatched bases: 6. The CDR3 has 13 amino acids. Germline V gives CDR1 SQVTM, CDR2 ANQGSEA. CDR3 sequence: CSVQGTGIETQYF. The CDR3 DNA reads as TGCAGCGTCCAAGGGACAGGGATAGAGACCCAGTACTTC.

The chain combines TRBV6-6 with TRBJ1-3; D may be TRBD1 (5 bases). Germline V gives CDR1 MNHNY, CDR2 SVGAGI (reference sequence). V was cut by 8 bases and J by 0 bases, with 11 bases left in between. The CDR3 runs to 14 residues. The CDR3 loop reads CASQGGHSGNTIYF. DNA for the CDR3: TGTGCCAGCCAGGGCGGCCACTCTGGAAACACCATATATTTT.

The genes are TRBV2 and TRBJ2-1, with D possibly TRBD2 on 6 matching bases. Deletions cut 1 base from V and 14 bases from J, with 18 bases between. CDR3 length equals 14 residues. Germline assignment: CDR1 SNHLY and CDR2 FYNNEI. In DNA form, the CDR3 reads TGTGCCAGCAGTGAAGTTCGCTCGGACGGGGGAAAGTTCTTC. As protein: CASSEVRSDGGKFF.

The chain carries TRBV6-5 and TRBJ1-3; the D gene is possibly TRBD1 (6 bases). This CDR3 has 16 amino acids. Germline V gene data show CDR1 as MNHEY and CDR2 as SVGAGI. Trimming left V 0 bases short and J 2 bases short, with 11 bases between. The CDR3 here is CASSYSGGGTGNTIYF. The CDR3 DNA follows: TGTGCCAGCAGTTACTCGGGAGGGGGAACTGGAAACACCATATATTTT.

The count of this clone is one. The chain recombines TRBV10-3 with TRBJ2-2, with 8 bases lining up with TRBD1. The length of the CDR3 is 16 residues. Germline-derived CDR1 and CDR2 are ENHRY and SYGVKD. The J segment lost 3 bases and the V segment lost 4 bases, leaving 7 bases of the junction unmatched. CDR3 protein: CAISGGQGAHTGELFF. The CDR3 DNA sequence: TGTGCCATCAGTGGCGGGCAGGGGGCGCACACCGGGGAGCTGTTTTTT.

The chain is built from TRBV6-6 and TRBJ2-7; D possibly corresponds to TRBD1 (5 bases). V lost 0 bases to trimming and J lost 4 bases, with 10 bases between them. CDR1 and CDR2 from the germline V gene are MNHNY and SVGAGI (reference sequence). The CDR3 runs to 14 residues. The CDR3 coding sequence is TGTGCCAGCAGTTACTCTGCGACAGTGTACGAGCAGTACTTC. Translating gives CASSYSATVYEQYF.

This clone was detected a few times. This chain uses TRBV29-1 with TRBJ2-7; 7 bases are a match to TRBD1. The CDR3 length is 14 residues. CDR1 is SQVTM, CDR2 ANQGSEA, per germline. V was pared by 7 bases and J by 3 bases, with 12 bases of the junction left unmatched. CDR3 loop: CSGRTGTAIYEQYF. For the CDR3, the DNA is TGCAGCGGACGAACCGGGACAGCGATCTACGAGCAGTACTTC.

The CDR3 DNA is TGTGCCATCAGTGAGCCCACTAGCGGGAGTACCCCAGAAGCGTACACAGATACGCAGTATTTT. As protein: CAISEPTSGSTPEAYTDTQYF. V gene TRBV10-3 combines with J gene TRBJ2-3, with 11 bases aligning to TRBD2. Looked up from germline, CDR1 is ENHRY and CDR2 is SYGVKD. The V gene end was trimmed by 2 bases and the J gene end by 2 bases; junction bases not matched to a gene: 18. The CDR3 loop spans 21 amino acids.